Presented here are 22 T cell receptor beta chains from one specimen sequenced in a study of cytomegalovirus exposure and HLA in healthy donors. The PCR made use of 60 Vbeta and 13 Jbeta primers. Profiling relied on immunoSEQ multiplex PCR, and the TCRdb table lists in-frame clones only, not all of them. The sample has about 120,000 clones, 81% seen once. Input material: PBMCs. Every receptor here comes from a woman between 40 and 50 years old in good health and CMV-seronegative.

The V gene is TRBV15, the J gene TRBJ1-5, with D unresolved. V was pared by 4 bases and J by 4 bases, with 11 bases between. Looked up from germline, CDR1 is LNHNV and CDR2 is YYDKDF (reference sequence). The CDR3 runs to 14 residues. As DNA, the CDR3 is TGTGCCACCAGCATAAGAGGAGGTAATCAGCCCCAGCATTTT. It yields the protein CATSIRGGNQPQHF.

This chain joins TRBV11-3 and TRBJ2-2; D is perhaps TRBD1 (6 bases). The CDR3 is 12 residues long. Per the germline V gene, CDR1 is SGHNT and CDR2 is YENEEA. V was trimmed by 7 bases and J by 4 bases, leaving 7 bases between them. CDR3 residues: CASTRGTGELFF. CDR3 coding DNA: TGTGCCAGCACCAGGGGCACCGGGGAGCTGTTTTTT.

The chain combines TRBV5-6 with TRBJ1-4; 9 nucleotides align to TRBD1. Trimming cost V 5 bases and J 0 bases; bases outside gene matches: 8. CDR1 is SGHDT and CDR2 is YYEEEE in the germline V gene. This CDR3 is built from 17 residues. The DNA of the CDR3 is TGTGCCAGCAGTCCCCGGGACAGGGCTTCAACTAATGAAAAACTGTTTTTT. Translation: CASSPRDRASTNEKLFF.

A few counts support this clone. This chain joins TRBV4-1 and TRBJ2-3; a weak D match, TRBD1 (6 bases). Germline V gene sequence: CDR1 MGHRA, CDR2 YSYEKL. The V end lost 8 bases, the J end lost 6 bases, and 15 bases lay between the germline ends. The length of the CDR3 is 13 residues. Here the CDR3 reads CASRKQGYDTQYF. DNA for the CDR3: TGCGCCAGCCGAAAACAGGGTTACGATACGCAGTATTTT.

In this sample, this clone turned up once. CDR3 DNA: TGTGCCAGTAGTATGATTGCGGGCACGACCTCAGATACGCAGTATTTT. Translating gives CASSMIAGTTSDTQYF. The chain recombines TRBV19 with TRBJ2-3, with D tentatively TRBD2 (5 bases). This CDR3 comprises 16 residues. CDR1 and CDR2 from the germline V gene are LNHDA and SQIVND (reference sequence). Trimming shortened V by 3 bases and J by 4 bases, and 17 bases separated the two germline ends.

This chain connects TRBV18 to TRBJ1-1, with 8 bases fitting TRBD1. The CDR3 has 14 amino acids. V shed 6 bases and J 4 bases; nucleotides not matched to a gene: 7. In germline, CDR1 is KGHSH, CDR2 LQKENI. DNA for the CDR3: TGTGCCAGCTCTCAGATAACAGGGGGCACTGAAGCTTTCTTT. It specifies CASSQITGGTEAFF.

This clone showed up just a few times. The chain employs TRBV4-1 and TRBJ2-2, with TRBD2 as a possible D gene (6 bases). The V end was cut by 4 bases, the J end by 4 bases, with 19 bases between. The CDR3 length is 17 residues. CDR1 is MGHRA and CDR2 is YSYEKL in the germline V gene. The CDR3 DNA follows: TGCGCCAGCAGCCGAATCGGGAGATCATCGGGCACCGGGGAGCTGTTTTTT. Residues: CASSRIGRSSGTGELFF.

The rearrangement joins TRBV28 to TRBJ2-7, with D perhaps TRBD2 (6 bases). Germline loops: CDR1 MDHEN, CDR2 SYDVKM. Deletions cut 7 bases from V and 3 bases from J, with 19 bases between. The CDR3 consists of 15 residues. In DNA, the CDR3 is TGTGCCAGCATCATACGGACGGGAGCTCGCTACGAGCAGTACTTC. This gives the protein CASIIRTGARYEQYF.

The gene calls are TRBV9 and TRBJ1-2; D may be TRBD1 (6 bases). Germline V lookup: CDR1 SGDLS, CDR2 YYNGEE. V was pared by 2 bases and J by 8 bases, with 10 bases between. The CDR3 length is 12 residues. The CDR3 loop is CASSVPGVGYTF. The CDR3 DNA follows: TGTGCCAGCAGCGTTCCAGGGGTCGGCTACACCTTC.

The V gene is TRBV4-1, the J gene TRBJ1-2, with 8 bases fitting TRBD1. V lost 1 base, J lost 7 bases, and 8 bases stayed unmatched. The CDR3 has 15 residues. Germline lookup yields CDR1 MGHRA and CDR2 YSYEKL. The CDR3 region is CASSQGAQGARGYTF. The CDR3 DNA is TGCGCCAGCAGCCAAGGGGCCCAGGGGGCGCGTGGCTACACCTTC.

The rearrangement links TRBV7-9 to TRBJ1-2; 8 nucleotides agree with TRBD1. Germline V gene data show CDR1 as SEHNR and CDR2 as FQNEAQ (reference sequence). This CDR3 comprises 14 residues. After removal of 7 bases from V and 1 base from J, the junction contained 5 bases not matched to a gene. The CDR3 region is CASTTDRVNYGYTF. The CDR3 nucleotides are TGTGCCAGCACTACGGACAGGGTTAACTATGGCTACACCTTC.

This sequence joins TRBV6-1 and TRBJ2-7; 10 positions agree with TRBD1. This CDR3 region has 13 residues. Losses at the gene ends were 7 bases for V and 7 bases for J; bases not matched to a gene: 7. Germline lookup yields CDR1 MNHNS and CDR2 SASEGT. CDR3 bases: TGTGCCAGCAACCGACAGGGGGCGGGTGAGCAGTACTTC. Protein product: CASNRQGAGEQYF.

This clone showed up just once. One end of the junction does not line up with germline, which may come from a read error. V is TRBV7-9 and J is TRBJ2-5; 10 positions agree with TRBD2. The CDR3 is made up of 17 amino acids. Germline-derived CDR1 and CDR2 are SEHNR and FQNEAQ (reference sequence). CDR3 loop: CSSSLGDIAGGQETQYF. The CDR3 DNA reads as TGTTCCAGCAGCTTAGGGGATATAGCGGGGGGTCAAGAGACCCAGTACTTC.

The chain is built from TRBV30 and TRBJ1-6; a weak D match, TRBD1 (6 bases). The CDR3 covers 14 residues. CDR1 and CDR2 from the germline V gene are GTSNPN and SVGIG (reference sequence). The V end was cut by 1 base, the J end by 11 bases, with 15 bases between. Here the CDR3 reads CAWSEGGVRAPLHF. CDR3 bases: TGTGCCTGGAGTGAGGGGGGGGTCCGAGCACCCCTCCACTTT.

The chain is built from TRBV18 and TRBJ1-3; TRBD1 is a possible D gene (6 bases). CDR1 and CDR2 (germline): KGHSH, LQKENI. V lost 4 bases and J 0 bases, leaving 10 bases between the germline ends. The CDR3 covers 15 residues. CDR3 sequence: CASSLTGSSGNTIYF. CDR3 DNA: TGTGCCAGCTCACTAACAGGGAGCTCTGGAAACACCATATATTTT.

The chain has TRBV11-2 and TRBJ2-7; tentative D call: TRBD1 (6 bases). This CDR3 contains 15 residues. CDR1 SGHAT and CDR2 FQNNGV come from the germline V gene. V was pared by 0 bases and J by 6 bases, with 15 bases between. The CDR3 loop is CASSLEGVRGGEQYF. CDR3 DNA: TGTGCCAGCAGCTTAGAGGGAGTCAGGGGCGGCGAGCAGTACTTC.

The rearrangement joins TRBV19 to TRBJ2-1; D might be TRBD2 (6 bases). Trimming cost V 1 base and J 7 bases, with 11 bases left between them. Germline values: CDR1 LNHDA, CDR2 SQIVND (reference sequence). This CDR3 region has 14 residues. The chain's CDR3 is CASSIGGDVNEQFF. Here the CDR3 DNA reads TGTGCCAGTAGTATAGGCGGGGATGTGAATGAGCAGTTCTTC. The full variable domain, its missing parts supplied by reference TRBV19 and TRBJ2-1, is DGGITQSPKYLFRKEGQNVTLSCEQNLNHDAMYWYRQDPGQGLRLIYYSQIVNDFQKGDIAEGYSVSREKKESFPLTVTSAQKNPTAFYLCASSIGGDVNEQFFGPGTRLTVL.

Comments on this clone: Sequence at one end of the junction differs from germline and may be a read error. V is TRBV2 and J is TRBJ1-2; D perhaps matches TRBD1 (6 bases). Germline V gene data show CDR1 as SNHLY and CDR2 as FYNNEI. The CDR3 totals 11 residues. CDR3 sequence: CASYLTGQESF. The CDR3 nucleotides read TGTGCCAGTTATCTCACGGGACAAGAGTCTTTC.

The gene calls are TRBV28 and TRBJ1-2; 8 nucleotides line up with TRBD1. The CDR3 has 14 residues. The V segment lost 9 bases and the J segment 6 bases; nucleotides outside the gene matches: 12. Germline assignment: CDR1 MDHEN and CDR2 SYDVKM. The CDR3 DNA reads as TGTGCCAGTAGACTCTTCGGACAGGGAAATGGCTACACCTTC. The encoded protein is CASRLFGQGNGYTF.

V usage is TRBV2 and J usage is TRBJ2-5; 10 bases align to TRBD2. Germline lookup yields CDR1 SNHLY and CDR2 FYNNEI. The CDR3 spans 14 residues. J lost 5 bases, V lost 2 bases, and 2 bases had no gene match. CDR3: CASSETSGTETQYF. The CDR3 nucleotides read TGTGCCAGCAGTGAAACTAGCGGGACGGAGACCCAGTACTTC.

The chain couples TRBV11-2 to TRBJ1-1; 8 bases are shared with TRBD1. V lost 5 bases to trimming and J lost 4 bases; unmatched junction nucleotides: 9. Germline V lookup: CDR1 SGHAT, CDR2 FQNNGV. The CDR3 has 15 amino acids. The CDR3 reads CASSHLRGLGTEAFF. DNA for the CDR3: TGTGCCAGCAGCCATCTCAGGGGGCTAGGCACTGAAGCTTTCTTT.

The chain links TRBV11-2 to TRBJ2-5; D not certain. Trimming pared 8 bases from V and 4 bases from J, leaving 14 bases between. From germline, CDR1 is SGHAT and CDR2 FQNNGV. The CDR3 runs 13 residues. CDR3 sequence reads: CASSYTTGETQYF. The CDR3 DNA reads TGTGCCAGCTCGTATACTACGGGAGAGACCCAGTACTTC.